This T cell receptor beta chain was sequenced in a study of blood T cells in healthy people across ages. Trimming shortened V by 4 bases and J by 3 bases, and 20 bases separated the two germline ends. The CDR3 loop spans 17 amino acids. Per the germline V gene, CDR1 is SGDLS and CDR2 is YYNGEE. The study, taken as a whole, reports: Both higher diversity and more naive CD4+ cells marked long-lived donors when set against aged donors.

Primers used in a second PCR of about 6 to 11 cycles were a sample-barcoded 5' primer and a J-beta primer mix. A tag from a template-switch adaptor with 12 random nucleotides marked each cDNA molecule. A single record per CDR3 protein comes from TCRdb applying MiXCR to the 5' RACE reads. The sample lists 600,000 to 800,000 distinct CDR3 sequences; around 20% were seen once. Each donor was a healthy Caucasian individual from Russia, aged 6 to 90. Investigators took about 9.1 milliliters of peripheral blood from every donor. This clonotype was recorded a few times. As yet, its antigen is unknown. This clonotype was obtained from a man aged 70-80 years in good health. Sequencing was carried out using blood. The J gene is TRBJ2-1, the V gene TRBV9; D might be TRBD1 or TRBD2, each matching 6 bases. The CDR3 spells CASSLRGERNNYNEQFF. In DNA, the CDR3 is TGTGCCAGCAGCCTTAGGGGGGAGAGGAACAACTACAATGAGCAGTTCTTC.